This TCR beta chain was identified in a study of shared clonotypes between healthy human individuals. Study-level information: Plates per donor: three CD4 naive, three CD4 memory, two CD8 naive, one CD8 memory.

Regarding this clone: The antigen is undetermined.

Those who donated, Caucasian adults without exception, all lived in Nashville, Tennessee. The authors divided CD4+ cells into CD45RA+ naive and CD45RA-negative memory subsets. TCRdb's copy holds only in-frame clones and misses some; the assay was immunoSEQ multiplex PCR. Among about 2.3 million clones listed, about nine tenths were seen once. Whole-study findings and limits: Memory subsets had estimated richness that was generally smaller than that of naive subsets.

The sequenced sample consisted of naive CD4+ T cells from PBMCs. Stated subset: CD45RA+ positively selected. The sequence was obtained from a man younger than 35 in good health. Some clones in this sample may be carry-over from other donors' samples.

For the CDR3, the DNA is TGTGCCAGCAGCTCCGGGACTGGTTACACCGGGGAGCTGTTTTTT. Translation gives CASSSGTGYTGELFF. The chain uses TRBV7-3 and TRBJ2-2, with D possibly being TRBD2 (6 bases). The ends were cut back, 4 bases at V and 3 bases at J, with 12 bases in the middle. The CDR3 is 15 residues long. CDR1 SGHTA and CDR2 FQGTGA come from the germline V gene.